What follows is one T cell receptor beta chain and its context. Time point of the sample: sample taken at primary tumor resection. Sequencing of whole RNA from tumor, nontumor lung or frozen PBMC involved no sorting. The sample comes from a study of spatial heterogeneity in lung cancer. Looking at the study overall: Combinations of a unique TCR and a UMI were tallied in raw reads, and on average each appeared more than ten times.

The germline gives CDR1 SGHRS, CDR2 YFSETQ. The CDR3 has 16 residues. Trimming cost V 6 bases and J 4 bases; bases outside gene matches: 10. TCRdb ran MiXCR on the 5' RACE reads and lists one entry per CDR3 protein. Among tens of thousands of distinct CDR3 sequences listed, under 9% were seen once. This chain connects TRBV5-1 to TRBJ2-2, with 9 bases that match TRBD2. This receptor was taken from a male donor with early-stage non-small cell lung cancer. The material sequenced was PBMCs, taken at surgery. As DNA, the CDR3 is TGCGCCAGCAACCAGTTAAGCGGGAGGAGCACCGGGGAGCTGTTTTTT. Translation: CASNQLSGRSTGELFF.